The TCR beta chain under discussion was sequenced for a study of T cell responses to AZD1222 COVID-19 vaccine. Measured with immunoSEQ multiplex PCR; TCRdb has only the in-frame clones, and not every one. The sample yields more than 85,000 clones, 88% seen once. Trimming took 4 bases from V and 4 from J; bases not matched to a gene: 3. The length of the CDR3 is 14 residues. Per the germline V gene, CDR1 is MNHEY and CDR2 is SVGAGI. General study findings and limits: The study sampled repertoires only after the peak T cell response. At baseline, seropositivity was found in only six AZD1222 recipients.

As concerns this clone: What it binds is unknown.

This rearrangement joins TRBV6-5 to TRBJ2-3; 9 positions agree with TRBD1. The sample here was peripheral blood, taken on day 0 of AZD1222 vaccination. The sequence was collected from an adult in good health. Here the CDR3 DNA reads TGTGCCAGCAGTTGGACAGGGGAGGCAGATACGCAGTATTTT. As protein: CASSWTGEADTQYF.